This T cell receptor (beta chain) was documented in a study of blood T cell repertoires in COVID-19. At the level of the study: Samples of COVID-19 (acute and convalescent) were obtained from the United States, Italy and Spain.

Between the trimmed V and J ends, which lost 0 bases and 4 bases, there was a span of 8 bases. Germline V gives CDR1 KGHSH, CDR2 LQKENI. The CDR3 totals 14 residues. Profiling relied on immunoSEQ multiplex PCR, and the TCRdb table lists in-frame clones only, not all of them. The table has a few hundred thousand clones, 70% to 90% seen once. This clone was observed once. This chain links TRBV18 with TRBJ2-3; D is unclear. This receptor was identified in a woman aged 25 to 39 with COVID-19, enrolled during active disease. The specimen sequenced was peripheral blood. In nucleotides, the CDR3 is TGTGCCAGCTCACCACCGGCGGCAGCAGATACGCAGTATTTT. Protein: CASSPPAAADTQYF.